This T cell receptor beta chain was profiled in a study of shared clonotypes between healthy human individuals. The naive CD8 subset, CD45RO-negative cells positively selected for CCR7, excluded terminally differentiated effector memory CD45RA+ cells. For this clone: The same CDR3 is also encoded by other DNA sequences in this sample.

Researchers divided each subset's genomic DNA evenly across several immunoSEQ plates. Sequenced by immunoSEQ multiplex PCR; TCRdb stores in-frame clones only, minus some. The sample gives millions of clones, approximately 94% of which show up once; more than 1.5% is in the top ten. Per germline, CDR1 SGDLS and CDR2 YYNGEE. This CDR3 comprises 15 residues. Trimming removed 0 bases at V and 0 bases at J, with 10 bases between. This TCR was sampled from a man younger than 35 in good health. Some clones in this sample may be carry-over from other donors' samples. The chain is built from TRBV9 and TRBJ2-7; the D gene is possibly TRBD2 (5 bases). The sequencing input was naive CD8+ T cells from PBMCs. The CDR3 is CASSVGGAVSYEQYF. CDR3 nucleotides: TGTGCCAGCAGCGTAGGGGGAGCAGTCTCCTACGAGCAGTACTTC.